Presented here are 26 T cell receptor beta chains from one specimen sequenced in a study of T cell changes during pregnancy in multiple sclerosis. Clones were read by immunoSEQ multiplex PCR, and TCRdb kept only the in-frame ones, dropping some. The sample has approximately 51,000 clones; 94% are singletons. Specimen: CD4+ T cells from peripheral blood mononuclear cells, collected in the second trimester of pregnancy. All receptors come from a female donor with multiple sclerosis, enrolled in a pregnancy study.

The V and J genes are TRBV5-4 and TRBJ1-6; 7 nucleotides line up with TRBD1. Trimming took 4 bases from V and 10 from J; bases not matched to a gene: 20. CDR1 and CDR2 (germline): SGHNT, YYREEE (reference sequence). This CDR3 comprises 18 residues. The CDR3: CASSRFSLTGVGKSPLHF. The CDR3 nucleotides are TGTGCCAGCAGCCGTTTTTCCCTCACAGGGGTAGGAAAATCACCCCTCCACTTT.

The chain is built from TRBV7-3 and TRBJ2-5; D is unresolved. V was trimmed by 1 base and J by 5 bases, leaving 14 bases between them. Germline lookup yields CDR1 SGHTA and CDR2 FQGTGA. This CDR3 region has 15 residues. This CDR3 is CASSLIPASRETQYF. CDR3 nucleotide sequence: TGTGCCAGCAGCTTAATCCCAGCCTCCAGGGAGACCCAGTACTTC.

This chain links TRBV2 with TRBJ1-1; D may be TRBD1 (6 bases). Trimming cost V 6 bases and J 2 bases, with 10 bases left between them. CDR1 is SNHLY and CDR2 is FYNNEI in the germline V gene. The CDR3 runs to 13 residues. The CDR3 region is CASRLQGNTEAFF. The CDR3 DNA reads as TGTGCCAGCAGACTACAGGGTAACACTGAAGCTTTCTTT. The full variable domain, completed using reference TRBV2 and TRBJ1-1, is EPEVTQTPSHQVTQMGQEVILRCVPISNHLYFYWYRQILGQKVEFLVSFYNNEISEKSEIFDDQFSVERPDGSNFTLKIRSTKLEDSAMYFCASRLQGNTEAFFGQGTRLTVV.

This chain connects TRBV7-9 to TRBJ1-1, with 7 bases that match TRBD1. The germline CDR1 and CDR2 sequences are SEHNR and FQNEAQ (reference sequence). V trimming: 3 bases; J trimming: 8 bases; junction bases outside the gene matches: 3. This CDR3 has 12 residues. The DNA of the CDR3 is TGTGCCAGCAGCTTGACAGGGATAGAAGCTTTCTTT. It yields the protein CASSLTGIEAFF.

To note about this clone: Relative to the germline gene, one junction end is altered; a read error may explain this. The chain joins TRBV13 to TRBJ1-2; 7 bases map to TRBD1. The germline V gene has CDR1 PRHDT and CDR2 FYEKMQ (reference sequence). This CDR3 contains 14 residues. The CDR3 reads CASILGGQSYGYTF. DNA for the CDR3: TGTGCCAGCATCTTAGGGGGACAGAGCTATGGCTACACCTTC.

The chain links TRBV11-2 to TRBJ2-3; TRBD1 is a possible D gene (5 bases). Trimming cost V 6 bases and J 0 bases, with 16 bases left between them. The CDR3 has 16 residues. Germline V gene data show CDR1 as SGHAT and CDR2 as FQNNGV. This CDR3 is CASRHPYPGSTDTQYF. As DNA, the CDR3 is TGTGCCAGCAGACACCCTTACCCAGGGAGCACAGATACGCAGTATTTT.

V and J are TRBV5-6 and TRBJ2-1; D might be TRBD1 (5 bases). The germline V gene encodes CDR1 SGHDT and CDR2 YYEEEE. V was shortened by 2 bases and J by 9 bases, with 12 bases between the two germline ends. This CDR3 has 13 amino acids. The CDR3 region is CASSLGRVGEQFF. Written as DNA, the CDR3 is TGTGCCAGCAGCTTAGGCAGGGTTGGTGAGCAGTTCTTC. The full variable domain, rest sourced from reference TRBV5-6 and TRBJ2-1, is DAGVTQSPTHLIKTRGQQVTLRCSPKSGHDTVSWYQQALGQGPQFIFQYYEEEERQRGNFPDRFSGHQFPNYSSELNVNALLLGDSALYLCASSLGRVGEQFFGPGTRLTVL.

J is TRBJ2-6 and V is TRBV5-4, with D uncertain. This CDR3 contains 16 residues. The V and J ends lost 0 bases and 4 bases respectively, with 11 bases between them. Germline lookup yields CDR1 SGHNT and CDR2 YYREEE (reference sequence). CDR3 sequence (DNA): TGTGCCAGCAGCTTGGATGCAGGCTCCGGGGCCAACGTCCTGACTTTC. Translated, it gives CASSLDAGSGANVLTF.

This clone appeared a few times. The CDR3 DNA sequence: TGTGCCAGCCGAACTAGGTTGGTCACTGAAGCTTTCTTT. Protein sequence: CASRTRLVTEAFF. The J gene is TRBJ1-1, the V gene TRBV7-8; D call uncertain. The CDR3 length is 13 residues. Germline V gene sequence: CDR1 SGHVS, CDR2 FQNEAQ. V was shortened by 8 bases and J by 4 bases, with 14 bases between the two germline ends.

V and J are TRBV19 and TRBJ2-5; D is undetermined. This CDR3 spans 11 amino acids. Germline CDR1 LNHDA, CDR2 SQIVND (reference sequence). Trimming cost V 5 bases and J 2 bases, with 3 bases left between them. CDR3 amino acids: CASSAQETQYF. CDR3 coding DNA: TGTGCCAGTAGTGCGCAAGAGACCCAGTACTTC.

The rearrangement links TRBV5-8 to TRBJ2-7; D is unresolved. V lost 4 bases to trimming and J lost 7 bases, with 12 bases between them. CDR3 length equals 12 residues. CDR1 is SGHTS and CDR2 is YDEGEE in the germline V gene. The CDR3 DNA reads as TGTGCCAGCAGCCGAGGATCAGAGGAGCAGTACTTC. It translates to CASSRGSEEQYF.

This chain joins TRBV18 and TRBJ2-5; no definite D call. V was clipped by 2 bases and J by 4 bases, with 11 bases between them. Germline lookup yields CDR1 KGHSH and CDR2 LQKENI. The CDR3 is 14 residues long. In DNA form, the CDR3 reads TGTGCCAGCTCACCATCTCGGCAGCGAGAGACCCAGTACTTC. This codes for CASSPSRQRETQYF. The whole variable domain, remainder taken from reference TRBV18 and TRBJ2-5, is NAGVMQNPRHLVRRRGQEARLRCSPMKGHSHVYWYRQLPEEGLKFMVYLQKENIIDESGMPKERFSAEFPKEGPSILRIQQVVRGDSAAYFCASSPSRQRETQYFGPGTRLLVL.

The rearrangement uses TRBV14 and TRBJ1-1; D possibly corresponds to TRBD1 (5 bases). The V end was cut by 6 bases, the J end by 5 bases, with 10 bases between. The CDR3 runs 12 residues. Germline CDR1 and CDR2: SGHDN and FVKESK. CDR3 sequence reads: CASRLGGTEAFF. The CDR3 nucleotides read TGTGCCAGCAGGCTGGGGGGAACTGAAGCTTTCTTT.

The chain uses TRBV6-5 and TRBJ1-2; D is uncertain. The V gene lost 0 bases and the J gene lost 5 bases, with 10 bases spanning the gap. The CDR3 is 14 amino acids. The germline CDR1 and CDR2 sequences are MNHEY and SVGAGI. CDR3 coding DNA: TGTGCCAGCAGTTACTCCCGACACCTTTATGGCTACACCTTC. It is translated as CASSYSRHLYGYTF.

This clone was counted a single time. The J gene is TRBJ1-2, the V gene TRBV27; weak D call: TRBD1 (6 bases). Germline assignment: CDR1 MNHEY and CDR2 SMNVEV (reference sequence). The CDR3 is 15 amino acids. Trimming cost V 3 bases and J 6 bases, with 17 bases left between them. The CDR3 region is CASSFQDRSADGYTF. In nucleotides, the CDR3 is TGTGCCAGCAGTTTCCAAGACAGGAGTGCGGATGGCTACACCTTC.

This chain links TRBV6-1 with TRBJ2-1; no definite D call. From germline, CDR1 is MNHNS and CDR2 SASEGT. V was shortened by 3 bases and J by 0 bases, with 6 bases between the two germline ends. The CDR3 is 14 residues long. The DNA for the CDR3 is TGTGCCAGCAGTGAGCTCGGCTCCTACAATGAGCAGTTCTTC. Protein sequence: CASSELGSYNEQFF.

This chain links TRBV29-1 with TRBJ1-1; no clear D gene. The germline gives CDR1 SQVTM, CDR2 ANQGSEA. The ends were cut back, 6 bases at V and 0 bases at J, with 11 bases in the middle. The CDR3 covers 13 residues. CDR3 protein: CSVLSSMNTEAFF. The DNA for the CDR3 is TGCAGCGTGCTAAGTTCAATGAACACTGAAGCTTTCTTT.

The V and J genes are TRBV13 and TRBJ2-5, with 10 bases matching TRBD2. V dropped 4 bases and J dropped 0; count of bases not matched to a gene: 5. The CDR3 length is 16 residues. Germline CDR1 and CDR2: PRHDT and FYEKMQ (reference sequence). The DNA of the CDR3 is TGTGCCAGCAGCTCTCTAGCGGGGGCGTACCAAGAGACCCAGTACTTC. It translates to CASSSLAGAYQETQYF.

V gene TRBV15 combines with J gene TRBJ2-4; 9 nucleotides agree with TRBD1. The CDR3 contains 14 residues. Germline CDR1 reads LNHNV; CDR2 reads YYDKDF (reference sequence). Trimming cost V 6 bases and J 6 bases; bases outside gene matches: 6. CDR3 sequence: CATRRDRARNIQYF. CDR3 sequence (DNA): TGTGCCACCAGAAGGGACAGGGCCCGAAACATTCAGTACTTC.

This clone is a singleton in its sample. The chain has TRBV7-2 and TRBJ1-5; D possibly corresponds to TRBD1 (5 bases). The CDR3 totals 13 residues. The V end lost 0 bases, the J end lost 7 bases, and 7 bases lay between the germline ends. Germline lookup yields CDR1 SGHTA and CDR2 FQGNSA. Here the CDR3 DNA reads TGTGCCAGCAGCTTAGCGACAGCACAGCCCCAGCATTTT. Its translation is CASSLATAQPQHF. Variable domain in full (rest from reference TRBV7-2 and TRBJ1-5): GAGVSQSPSNKVTEKGKDVELRCDPISGHTALYWYRQSLGQGLEFLIYFQGNSAPDKSGLPSDRFSAERTGGSVSTLTIQRTQQEDSAVYLCASSLATAQPQHFGDGTRLSIL.

This clone was counted once. This chain uses TRBV18 with TRBJ2-3; a possible D gene is TRBD2 (6 bases). This CDR3 is 14 amino acids long. The germline V gene encodes CDR1 KGHSH and CDR2 LQKENI. Trimming removed 3 bases from V and 1 base from J, with 8 bases in between. The CDR3 coding sequence is TGTGCCAGCTCACCGATAGCGGGCACAGATACGCAGTATTTT. Its protein product is CASSPIAGTDTQYF.

The chain joins TRBV7-6 to TRBJ2-7, with D possibly matching TRBD1 (5 bases). Trimming shortened V by 3 bases and J by 1 base, and 10 bases separated the two germline ends. CDR3 length: 14 amino acids. Germline CDR1 is SGHVS and CDR2 is FNYEAQ. The CDR3 spells CASSFTGQSYEQYF. The CDR3 nucleotides are TGTGCCAGCAGCTTCACAGGTCAATCCTACGAGCAGTACTTC.

V is TRBV5-4 and J is TRBJ1-1; D gene ambiguous. This CDR3 comprises 15 residues. Trimming took off 0 bases at V and 5 bases at J, with 14 bases between the two ends. CDR1 SGHNT and CDR2 YYREEE come from the germline V gene (reference sequence). The DNA for the CDR3 is TGTGCCAGCAGCTTGGCGAGGCTGCAGTTTACTGAAGCTTTCTTT. Protein: CASSLARLQFTEAFF.

The rearrangement joins TRBV5-5 to TRBJ1-6; 9 nucleotides line up with TRBD1. Germline trimming cut 4 bases from V and 8 bases from J; bases unmatched to any gene: 16. This CDR3 has 18 residues. Per the germline V gene, CDR1 is SGHKS and CDR2 is YYEKEE (reference sequence). The CDR3: CASSRPGTGRGMDSPLHF. The CDR3 nucleotides read TGTGCCAGCAGCCGTCCCGGGACAGGGCGCGGTATGGATTCACCCCTCCACTTT. Supplemented by reference TRBV5-5 and TRBJ1-6, the full variable domain reads DAGVTQSPTHLIKTRGQQVTLRCSPISGHKSVSWYQQVLGQGPQFIFQYYEKEERGRGNFPDRFSARQFPNYSSELNVNALLLGDSALYLCASSRPGTGRGMDSPLHFGNGTRLTVT.

In its sample, this clone was seen a few times. The chain joins TRBV20-1 to TRBJ1-1; D is unclear. This CDR3 is built from 10 residues. The V gene's germline CDR1 is DFQATT and CDR2 SNEGSKA (reference sequence). Deletions cut 5 bases from V and 3 bases from J, with 4 bases between. The CDR3 loop reads CSAYYTEAFF. The CDR3, as DNA: TGCAGTGCTTATTACACTGAAGCTTTCTTT.

This rearrangement joins TRBV18 to TRBJ2-7; 10 bases map to TRBD2. This CDR3 comprises 17 residues. The ends lost 4 bases at V and 1 base at J; junction bases unmatched: 10. CDR1 and CDR2 from the germline V gene are KGHSH and LQKENI. CDR3 in DNA: TGTGCCAGCTCACGTGTAGCTAGCGGGGGCAGTTCCTACGAGCAGTACTTC. It is translated as CASSRVASGGSSYEQYF.